Listed here are 20 T cell receptor beta chains from one sample, sequenced in a study of beta chain features in type 1 diabetes. Sequenced material consisted of expressed TCRB transcripts (all of the isolated RNA was reverse transcribed). Sequencing was performed with immunoSEQ multiplex PCR; in TCRdb, only in-frame clones are kept and a portion is missing. The profile shows 120,000 to 150,000 clones, nearly 50% of them singletons. Sequencing was carried out using Tregs from blood. The receptors shown here come from a man aged 18 to 29 in good health.

This clone came up once. V usage is TRBV7-2 and J usage is TRBJ2-5, with 11 bases aligning to TRBD1. There are 15 residues in the CDR3. The germline V gene has CDR1 SGHTA and CDR2 FQGNSA. J was trimmed by 4 bases and V by 5 bases; bases with no gene match: 6. The CDR3 nucleotides are TGTGCCAGCAGCACGCGGACAGGGGGCGGAGAGACCCAGTACTTC. Protein sequence: CASSTRTGGGETQYF.

The chain recombines TRBV7-2 with TRBJ1-5; D might be TRBD1 (6 bases). From germline, CDR1 is SGHTA and CDR2 FQGNSA. The V end lost 8 bases, the J end lost 4 bases, and 18 bases lay between the germline ends. This CDR3 has 15 amino acids. For the CDR3, the DNA is TGTGCCAGCTCCATGGGGAGGGGGAGGAATCAGCCCCAGCATTTT. This gives the protein CASSMGRGRNQPQHF.

The CDR3 sequence: CASSWSGTEAFF. The CDR3 nucleotides are TGTGCCAGCAGCTGGTCCGGCACTGAAGCTTTCTTT. J is TRBJ1-1 and V is TRBV5-4; D remains unclear. The CDR3 totals 12 residues. The V gene's germline CDR1 is SGHNT and CDR2 YYREEE (reference sequence). V shed 3 bases and J shed 4 bases, with 7 bases lying between them.

This chain's CDR3 is CASSQISGGAYNEQFF. CDR3 nucleotides: TGTGCCAGCAGTCAAATTAGCGGAGGGGCCTACAATGAGCAGTTCTTC. The rearrangement joins TRBV2 to TRBJ2-1, with D perhaps matching TRBD2 (6 bases). CDR3 size: 16 residues. In germline, CDR1 is SNHLY, CDR2 FYNNEI. V was clipped by 5 bases and J by 2 bases, with 16 bases between them.

The V call is TRBV9, the J call TRBJ2-3; 13 bases fit TRBD2. V shed 2 bases, J shed 8 bases, and the junction held 8 bases outside the gene matches. This CDR3 has 16 amino acids. The germline V gene has CDR1 SGDLS and CDR2 YYNGEE. The DNA for the CDR3 is TGTGCCAGCAGCGTCACTAGCGGGGGGGCCATGGGTACGCAGTATTTT. Translating gives CASSVTSGGAMGTQYF.

This clone has only a few counts. The chain uses TRBV5-1 and TRBJ1-2, with TRBD1 as a possible D gene (5 bases). CDR1 and CDR2 (germline): SGHRS, YFSETQ. With 0 bases removed from V and 1 base from J, the gap between germline ends came to 19 bases. The CDR3 runs 18 residues. CDR3 in amino acids: CASSLVGGQGGINYGYTF. In DNA form, the CDR3 reads TGCGCCAGCAGCTTGGTCGGAGGGCAGGGCGGGATTAACTATGGCTACACCTTC.

The chain is built from TRBV7-9 and TRBJ2-3; D may be TRBD1 (5 bases). Germline CDR1 reads SEHNR; CDR2 reads FQNEAQ (reference sequence). The CDR3 length is 12 residues. V shed 2 bases and J shed 11 bases, with 11 bases lying between them. The CDR3 protein is CASSLRGSKQYF. CDR3 DNA sequence: TGTGCCAGCAGCTTAAGGGGATCCAAGCAGTATTTT. Based on the CDR3 plus reference TRBV7-9 and TRBJ2-3, the full variable domain is DTGVSQNPRHKITKRGQNVTFRCDPISEHNRLYWYRQTLGQGPEFLTYFQNEAQLEKSRLLSDRFSAERPKGSFSTLEIQRTEQGDSAMYLCASSLRGSKQYFGPGTRLTVL.

This chain's CDR3 is CAWTPGSGEAFF. The CDR3 DNA sequence: TGTGCCTGGACCCCAGGTTCGGGGGAAGCTTTCTTT. The chain recombines TRBV30 with TRBJ1-1; no reliable D call. The CDR3 is 12 residues long. V was clipped by 4 bases and J by 8 bases, with 14 bases between them. Germline assignment: CDR1 GTSNPN and CDR2 SVGIG (reference sequence). Combining the CDR3 with reference TRBV30 and TRBJ1-1 gives the whole variable domain SQTIHQWPATLVQPVGSPLSLECTVEGTSNPNLYWYRQAAGRGLQLLFYSVGIGQISSEVPQNLSASRPQDRQFILSSKKLLLSDSGFYLCAWTPGSGEAFFGQGTRLTVV.

This clone was seen only a few times. The chain uses TRBV29-1 and TRBJ1-1; no firm D call. The germline V and J ends were trimmed by 3 bases and 10 bases, with 18 bases remaining between them. CDR1 is SQVTM and CDR2 is ANQGSEA in the germline V gene. The CDR3 runs 13 residues. The CDR3 nucleotides read TGCAGCGTTGAGAGGAGCACAAGCGCTCGAGCTTTCTTT. It yields the protein CSVERSTSARAFF.

Note on this clone: Sequence at one end of the junction differs from germline and may be a read error. The CDR3 region is CASSLIGGRYEQYF. The CDR3 bases are TGTGCCAGCAGCTTAATCGGGGGAAGGTACGAACAGTACTTC. J is TRBJ2-7 and V is TRBV5-4; D might be TRBD2 (6 bases). Germline CDR1 reads SGHNT; CDR2 reads YYREEE (reference sequence). This CDR3 is built from 14 residues. Combining the CDR3 with reference TRBV5-4 and TRBJ2-7 gives the whole variable domain ETGVTQSPTHLIKTRGQQVTLRCSSQSGHNTVSWYQQALGQGPQFIFQYYREEENGRGNFPPRFSGLQFPNYSSELNVNALELDDSALYLCASSLIGGRYEQYFGPGTRLTVT.

J is TRBJ1-5 and V is TRBV19; no clear D gene. From germline, CDR1 is LNHDA and CDR2 SQIVND (reference sequence). The V gene lost 3 bases and the J gene lost 6 bases, with 15 bases spanning the gap. The CDR3 is 15 residues long. DNA for the CDR3: TGTGCCAGTAGTATGCGGCACCGCGCAGCTCAGCCCCAGCATTTT. Its protein product is CASSMRHRAAQPQHF.

This clone was picked up a small number of times. The rearrangement joins TRBV9 to TRBJ1-6; D perhaps matches TRBD1 (6 bases). Germline CDR1 is SGDLS and CDR2 is YYNGEE. The CDR3 contains 16 residues. V lost 0 bases, J lost 6 bases, and 13 bases lay in between. DNA for the CDR3: TGTGCCAGCAGCGTAGGAATCGGGGGGCTTAATTCACCCCTCCACTTT. This encodes CASSVGIGGLNSPLHF. Based on the CDR3 plus reference TRBV9 and TRBJ1-6, the full variable domain is DSGVTQTPKHLITATGQRVTLRCSPRSGDLSVYWYQQSLDQGLQFLIQYYNGEERAKGNILERFSAQQFPDLHSELNLSSLELGDSALYFCASSVGIGGLNSPLHFGNGTRLTVT.

The V gene is TRBV27, the J gene TRBJ1-5, with TRBD1 matching 7 bases. This CDR3 contains 14 residues. The ends lost 5 bases at V and 4 bases at J; junction bases unmatched: 5. Germline V gene data show CDR1 as MNHEY and CDR2 as SMNVEV (reference sequence). The CDR3 region has the DNA TGTGCCAGCAGTCCACGGGACAGTAATCAGCCCCAGCATTTT. Its protein product is CASSPRDSNQPQHF.

The chain has TRBV6-1 and TRBJ2-3; 9 nucleotides agree with TRBD1. CDR3 size: 16 residues. Looked up from germline, CDR1 is MNHNS and CDR2 is SASEGT. The J segment lost 2 bases and the V segment lost 4 bases, leaving 7 bases of the junction unmatched. The CDR3 DNA reads TGTGCCAGCAGTGCCCGGACAGGGGTTCTCACAGATACGCAGTATTTT. This sequence encodes CASSARTGVLTDTQYF.

The chain is built from TRBV19 and TRBJ1-4, with TRBD1 matching over 7 bases. In germline, CDR1 is LNHDA, CDR2 SQIVND (reference sequence). The CDR3 is made up of 15 amino acids. V shed 2 bases, J shed 2 bases, and the junction held 2 bases outside the gene matches. CDR3 nucleotides: TGTGCCAGTAGTATAAGGGGACAGACTAATGAAAAACTGTTTTTT. Translation: CASSIRGQTNEKLFF. The whole variable domain, remainder taken from reference TRBV19 and TRBJ1-4, is DGGITQSPKYLFRKEGQNVTLSCEQNLNHDAMYWYRQDPGQGLRLIYYSQIVNDFQKGDIAEGYSVSREKKESFPLTVTSAQKNPTAFYLCASSIRGQTNEKLFFGSGTQLSVL.

This clone showed up just a few times. The genes are TRBV18 and TRBJ2-1; D perhaps matches TRBD2 (6 bases). The V gene lost 6 bases and the J gene lost 5 bases, with 11 bases spanning the gap. The germline V gene has CDR1 KGHSH and CDR2 LQKENI. The CDR3 consists of 13 residues. DNA of the CDR3: TGTGCCAGCTCTACTAGCAGTGACAATGAGCAGTTCTTC. Its translation is CASSTSSDNEQFF.

The genes are TRBV7-7 and TRBJ1-2; 8 bases are a match to TRBD1. This CDR3 spans 15 amino acids. Germline assignment: CDR1 SSHAT and CDR2 FNYEAQ (reference sequence). The J segment lost 4 bases and the V segment lost 5 bases, leaving 9 bases of the junction unmatched. The CDR3 region is CASSPPDRASYGYTF. The DNA for the CDR3 is TGTGCCAGCAGCCCCCCGGACAGGGCCTCCTATGGCTACACCTTC.

The rearrangement uses TRBV5-1 and TRBJ1-1; perhaps TRBD1 as D (5 bases). Germline V lookup: CDR1 SGHRS, CDR2 YFSETQ. The V and J ends lost 1 base and 4 bases respectively, with 11 bases between them. The CDR3 is made up of 14 amino acids. This CDR3 reads CASSLRTGGTEAFF. The CDR3 nucleotides read TGCGCCAGCAGCTTGCGTACAGGCGGCACTGAAGCTTTCTTT.

In its sample, this clone was seen a few times. The chain joins TRBV10-3 to TRBJ2-7, with TRBD1 matching over 8 bases. V shed 6 bases and J 3 bases; nucleotides not matched to a gene: 4. The CDR3 is 13 amino acids. The germline V gene encodes CDR1 ENHRY and CDR2 SYGVKD. The CDR3 sequence: CAISATGDYEQYF. The CDR3 DNA reads as TGTGCCATCAGCGCGACAGGGGACTACGAGCAGTACTTC.

The rearrangement uses TRBV7-2 and TRBJ1-4; TRBD1 aligns across 7 bases. The length of the CDR3 is 15 residues. Per the germline V gene, CDR1 is SGHTA and CDR2 is FQGNSA. The V segment lost 5 bases and the J segment 3 bases; nucleotides outside the gene matches: 6. CDR3 sequence (DNA): TGTGCCAGCAGCGCTCACAGGGGCCCTAATGAAAAACTGTTTTTT. It is translated as CASSAHRGPNEKLFF.